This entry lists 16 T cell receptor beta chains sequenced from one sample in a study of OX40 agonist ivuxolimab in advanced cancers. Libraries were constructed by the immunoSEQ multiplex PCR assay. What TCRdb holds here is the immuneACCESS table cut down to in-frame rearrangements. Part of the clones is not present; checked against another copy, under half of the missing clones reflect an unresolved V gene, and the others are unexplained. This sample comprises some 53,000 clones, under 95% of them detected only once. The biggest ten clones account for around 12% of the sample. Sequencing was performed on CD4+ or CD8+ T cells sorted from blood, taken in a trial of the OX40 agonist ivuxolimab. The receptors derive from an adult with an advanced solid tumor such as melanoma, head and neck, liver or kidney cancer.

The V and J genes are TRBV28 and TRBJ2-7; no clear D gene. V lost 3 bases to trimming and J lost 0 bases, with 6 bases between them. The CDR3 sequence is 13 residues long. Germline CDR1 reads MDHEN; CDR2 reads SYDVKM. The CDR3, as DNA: TGTGCCAGCAGTTTCCTTAGCTCCTACGAGCAGTACTTC. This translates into CASSFLSSYEQYF.

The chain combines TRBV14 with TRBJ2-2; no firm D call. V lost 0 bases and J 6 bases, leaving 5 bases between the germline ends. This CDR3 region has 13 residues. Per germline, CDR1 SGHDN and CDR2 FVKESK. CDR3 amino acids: CASSQEGSGELFF. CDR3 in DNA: TGTGCCAGCAGCCAAGAGGGGTCCGGGGAGCTGTTTTTT.

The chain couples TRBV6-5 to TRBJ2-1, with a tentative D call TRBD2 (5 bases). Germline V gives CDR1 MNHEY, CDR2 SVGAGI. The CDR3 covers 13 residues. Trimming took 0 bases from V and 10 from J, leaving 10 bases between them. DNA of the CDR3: TGTGCCAGCAGTTACTCTCGGCTAGCCGAGCAGTTCTTC. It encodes CASSYSRLAEQFF.

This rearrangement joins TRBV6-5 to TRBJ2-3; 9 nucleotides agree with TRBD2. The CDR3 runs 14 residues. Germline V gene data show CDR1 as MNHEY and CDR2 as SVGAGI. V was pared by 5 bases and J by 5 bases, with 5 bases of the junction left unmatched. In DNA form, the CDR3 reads TGTGCCAGCAGTCGGACTAGCGTAGTAGATACGCAGTATTTT. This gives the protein CASSRTSVVDTQYF.

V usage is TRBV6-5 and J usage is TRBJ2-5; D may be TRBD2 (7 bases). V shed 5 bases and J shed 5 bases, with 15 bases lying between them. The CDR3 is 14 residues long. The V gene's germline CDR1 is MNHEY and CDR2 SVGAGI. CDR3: CASSPGGPAETQYF. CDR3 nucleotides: TGTGCCAGCAGTCCGGGGGGCCCAGCGGAGACCCAGTACTTC.

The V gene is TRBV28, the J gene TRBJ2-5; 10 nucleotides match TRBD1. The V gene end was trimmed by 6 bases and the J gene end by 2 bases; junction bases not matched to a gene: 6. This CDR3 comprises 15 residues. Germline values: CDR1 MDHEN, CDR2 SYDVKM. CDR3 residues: CASSKTGGTQETQYF. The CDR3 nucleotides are TGTGCCAGCAGCAAGACAGGGGGCACTCAAGAGACCCAGTACTTC.

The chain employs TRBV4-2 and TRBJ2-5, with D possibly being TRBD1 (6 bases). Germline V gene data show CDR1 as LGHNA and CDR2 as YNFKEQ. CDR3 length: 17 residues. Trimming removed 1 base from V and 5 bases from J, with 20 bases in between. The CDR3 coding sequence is TGTGCCAGCAGCCAAGTCCGCGCAGGGGTGTATTTGGAGACCCAGTACTTC. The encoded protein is CASSQVRAGVYLETQYF.

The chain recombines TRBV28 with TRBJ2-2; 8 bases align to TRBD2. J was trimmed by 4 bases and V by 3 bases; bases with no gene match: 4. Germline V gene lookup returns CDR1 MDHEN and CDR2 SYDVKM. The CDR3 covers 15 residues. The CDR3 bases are TGTGCCAGCAGTTTCGACGGGAGGGGCACCGGGGAGCTGTTTTTT. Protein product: CASSFDGRGTGELFF.

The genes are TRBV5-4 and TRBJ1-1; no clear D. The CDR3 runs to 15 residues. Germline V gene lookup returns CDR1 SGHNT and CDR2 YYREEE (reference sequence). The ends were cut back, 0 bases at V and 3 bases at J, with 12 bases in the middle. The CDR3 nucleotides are TGTGCCAGCAGCTTGGCCCCGGGTTTTGACACTGAAGCTTTCTTT. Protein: CASSLAPGFDTEAFF.

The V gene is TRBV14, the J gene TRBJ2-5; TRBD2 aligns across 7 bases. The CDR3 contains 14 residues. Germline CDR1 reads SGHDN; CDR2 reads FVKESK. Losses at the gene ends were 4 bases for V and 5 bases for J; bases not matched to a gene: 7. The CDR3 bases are TGTGCCAGCAGCCCAGCGGGAATATGGGAGACCCAGTACTTC. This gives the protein CASSPAGIWETQYF.

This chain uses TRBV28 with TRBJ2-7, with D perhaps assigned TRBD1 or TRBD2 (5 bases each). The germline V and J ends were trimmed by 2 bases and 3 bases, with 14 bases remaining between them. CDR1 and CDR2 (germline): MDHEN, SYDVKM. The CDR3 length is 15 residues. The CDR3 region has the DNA TGTGCCAGCAGTTTACGGTCAGGGACGGGCTACGAGCAGTACTTC. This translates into CASSLRSGTGYEQYF.

The CDR3 sequence: CASSPLDSTDTQYF. CDR3 sequence (DNA): TGTGCCAGCAGTCCCCTGGACAGCACAGATACGCAGTATTTT. V gene TRBV28 combines with J gene TRBJ2-3; D is unresolved. V dropped 5 bases and J dropped 0 bases, with 9 bases sitting between them. CDR1 is MDHEN, CDR2 SYDVKM, per germline. The CDR3 sequence is 14 residues long.

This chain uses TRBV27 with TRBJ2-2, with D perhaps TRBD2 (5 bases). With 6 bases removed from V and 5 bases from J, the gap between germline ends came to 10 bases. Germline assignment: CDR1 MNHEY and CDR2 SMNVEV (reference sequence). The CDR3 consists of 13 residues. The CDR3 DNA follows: TGTGCCAGCAGGGAGACTATTACCGGGGAGCTGTTTTTT. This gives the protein CASRETITGELFF.

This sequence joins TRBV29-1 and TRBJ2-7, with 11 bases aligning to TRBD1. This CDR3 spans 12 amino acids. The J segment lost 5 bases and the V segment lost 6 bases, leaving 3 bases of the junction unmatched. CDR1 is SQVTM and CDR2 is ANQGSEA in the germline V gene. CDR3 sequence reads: CSVGQGADEQYF. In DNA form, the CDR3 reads TGCAGCGTCGGACAGGGGGCCGACGAGCAGTACTTC.

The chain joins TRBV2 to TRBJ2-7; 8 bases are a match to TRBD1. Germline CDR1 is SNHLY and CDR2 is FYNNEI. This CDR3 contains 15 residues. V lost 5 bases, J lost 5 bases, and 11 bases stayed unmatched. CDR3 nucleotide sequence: TGTGCCAGCAGTCCCGGGACAGGCTCATCCGACGAGCAGTACTTC. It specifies CASSPGTGSSDEQYF.

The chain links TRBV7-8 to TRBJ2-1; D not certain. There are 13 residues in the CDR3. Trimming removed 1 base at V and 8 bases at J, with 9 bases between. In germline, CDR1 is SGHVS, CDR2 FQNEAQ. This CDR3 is CASSLGSIDEQFF. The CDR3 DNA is TGTGCCAGCAGCTTAGGAAGTATCGATGAGCAGTTCTTC.